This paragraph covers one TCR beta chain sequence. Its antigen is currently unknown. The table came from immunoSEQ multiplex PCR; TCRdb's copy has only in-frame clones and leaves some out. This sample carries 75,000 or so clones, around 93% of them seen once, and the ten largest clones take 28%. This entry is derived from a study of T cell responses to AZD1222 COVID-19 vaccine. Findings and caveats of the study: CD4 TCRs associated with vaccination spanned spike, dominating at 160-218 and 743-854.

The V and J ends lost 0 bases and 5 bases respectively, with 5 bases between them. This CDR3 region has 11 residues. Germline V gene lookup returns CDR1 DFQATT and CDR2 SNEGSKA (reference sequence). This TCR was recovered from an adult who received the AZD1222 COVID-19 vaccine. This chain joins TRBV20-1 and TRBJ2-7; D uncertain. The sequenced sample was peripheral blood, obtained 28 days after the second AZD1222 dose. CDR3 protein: CSARDGDEQYF. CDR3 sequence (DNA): TGCAGTGCTAGAGATGGGGACGAGCAGTACTTC.